This T cell receptor beta chain was recorded in a study of long-term antiretroviral therapy in people with HIV. Study results and caveats: Possibly under older ART regimens, blood was drawn between about 2004 and 2017. Increased diversity was seen after ART, yet it remained lower than in transplant donor controls.

This clone was picked up a small number of times. Its antigen is still unknown. Survey-level immunoSEQ v3.0 assays were run. Libraries were prepared by immunoSEQ multiplex PCR; TCRdb keeps only in-frame clonotypes and omits some of them. The table includes around 29,000 clones, roughly 80% detected once. The sample consisted of unsorted PBMCs, taken 0.3 years after starting antiretroviral therapy. This sequence originates from a man aged 35-49 years with HIV.

The CDR3 DNA reads as TGTGCCAGCAGCTGGGGACAGGGCGCGACACTTAATGAGCAGTTCTTC. This codes for CASSWGQGATLNEQFF. The gene calls are TRBV5-4 and TRBJ2-1; TRBD1 aligns across 9 bases. The J segment lost 7 bases and the V segment lost 3 bases, leaving 11 bases of the junction unmatched. This CDR3 is built from 16 residues. CDR1 and CDR2 (germline): SGHNT, YYREEE (reference sequence).